The TCR beta chain under discussion was sequenced for a study of T cell responses to AZD1222 COVID-19 vaccine listed by TCRdb under 2021. A note on the overall study: AZD1222 recipients whose second dose came at about 4 weeks and those whose second dose came at about 12 weeks were combined into one group, since spike-specific TCR depth and breadth did not differ between the two schedules. TCR sequencing covered roughly 230 trial participants: 207 given two doses of AZD1222 and 26 given two doses of MenACWY control vaccine. Trial participants were enrolled by age into 18-55, 56-69 and 70-plus year subgroups, with approximately 160, 26 and 62 TCR-sequenced participants respectively.

The CDR3 regions of human TCRbeta chains were analyzed by immunosequencing. As for the original processing: TCRs in the repertoires were matched against a reference library of SARS-CoV-2-specific TCRs that had been generated with the MIRA antigen-specificity platform. Breadth meant the fraction of unique TCRs that were SARS-CoV-2-associated, whereas depth meant the fraction of total T cells that were SARS-CoV-2-associated. Using the MIRA data, each spike-specific TCR was mapped to the spike region that the TCR reacts to and placed in a CD4 or CD8 class. Log10-transformed breadth and depth values were compared by one-way ANOVA with Sidak's multiple comparisons tests. TCRdb obtained this table from immuneACCESS and retained in-frame rearrangements with V and J assigned. These tables miss some clones; where compared with another copy, unresolved V genes account for less than half of the shortfall, and the remainder is unexplained. That table is the source of V, J and clone size, and D and trimming were worked out from the DNA. The sample contains approximately 150,000 clones, 90% to 95% of them found a single time. The leading ten clones occupy about 1.3% of the sample.

The time point label, read with the paper, signifies: baseline before first vaccination. Vaccinee samples were obtained from the UK trials COV001 and COV002, which included a single-blind randomized controlled phase 2/3 trial of AZD1222 (ChAdOx1 nCoV-19) in healthy adults. For TCRbeta chain sequencing, PBMC samples were collected from trial participants at day 0 and at day 28 after the second dose. Results the study describes overall, beyond this receptor: Participants were mostly white British, with more females than males. The authors suggested clonal diversity may have been underestimated. Vaccine-associated CD4 TCRs spanned the whole spike protein, with dominant responses in regions 160-218 and 743-854. Conclusions about previously exposed vaccinees were limited because only a handful of AZD1222 recipients were SARS-CoV-2 seropositive at baseline. Epitopes outside the regions mutated in the B.1.351 and B.1.1.7 variants were reportedly recognized by nearly half of the unique spike-specific TCRs. The 56-69-year group was small, and its depth increase did not reach significance, likely because of low power. Because no day 14 peak-response samples were available, repertoires were characterized only after the peak T cell response. Spike-specific TCR breadth and depth rose significantly after two AZD1222 doses compared with day 0 and with MenACWY recipients.

To note about this clone: This receptor's antigen is unknown. No base quality values were provided; no much bigger clone lies one nucleotide off.

The CDR1 and CDR2 encoded by the germline V gene are SGHRS and YFSETQ. V loses 3 bases at its end and J loses 4 bases; junction bases beyond the gene matches: 6. The CDR3 sequence holds 16 residues, the cysteine and phenylalanine included. Kept here is only the CDR3 DNA, which spans 48 bases and is read in frame from base 1. This chain is built from TRBV5-1 and TRBJ2-1; 11 middle bases align to TRBD1. The sample consisted of peripheral blood, taken on day 0 of AZD1222 vaccination. The sequence derives from an adult in good health. The bases are TGCGCCAGCAGCTCATCCGGGACAGGGGGATACAATGAGCAGTTCTTC. Its coded protein is CASSSSGTGGYNEQFF.